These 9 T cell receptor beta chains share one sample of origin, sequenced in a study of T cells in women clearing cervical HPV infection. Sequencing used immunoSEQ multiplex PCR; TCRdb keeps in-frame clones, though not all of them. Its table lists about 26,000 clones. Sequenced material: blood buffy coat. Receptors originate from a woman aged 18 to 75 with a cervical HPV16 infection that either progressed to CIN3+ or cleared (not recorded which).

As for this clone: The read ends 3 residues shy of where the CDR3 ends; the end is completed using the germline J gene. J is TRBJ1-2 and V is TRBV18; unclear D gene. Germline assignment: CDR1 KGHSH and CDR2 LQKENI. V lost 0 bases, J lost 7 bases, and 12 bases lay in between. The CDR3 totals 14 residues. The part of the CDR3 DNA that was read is TGTGCCAGCTCACCACCGGTTGGCGGGTCTGGC. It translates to CASSPPVGGSG. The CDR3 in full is CASSPPVGGSGYTF. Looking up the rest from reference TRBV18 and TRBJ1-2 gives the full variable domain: NAGVMQNPRHLVRRRGQEARLRCSPMKGHSHVYWYRQLPEEGLKFMVYLQKENIIDESGMPKERFSAEFPKEGPSILRIQQVVRGDSAAYFCASSPPVGGSGYTFGSGTRLTVV.

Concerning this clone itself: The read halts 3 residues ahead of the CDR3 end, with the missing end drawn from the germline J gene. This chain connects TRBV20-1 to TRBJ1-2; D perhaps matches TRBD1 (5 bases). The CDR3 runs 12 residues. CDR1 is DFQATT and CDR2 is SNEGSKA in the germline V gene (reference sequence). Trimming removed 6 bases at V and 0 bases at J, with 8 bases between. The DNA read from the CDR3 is TGCAGTGCCCAGACAGCTAACTATGGC. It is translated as CSAQTANYG. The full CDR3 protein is CSAQTANYGYTF.

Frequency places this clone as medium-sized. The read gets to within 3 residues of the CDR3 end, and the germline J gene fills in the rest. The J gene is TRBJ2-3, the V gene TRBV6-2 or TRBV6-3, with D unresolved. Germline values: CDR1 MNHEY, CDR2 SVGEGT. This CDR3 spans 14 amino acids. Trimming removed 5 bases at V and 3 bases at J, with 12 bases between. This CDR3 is CASSPSSPTDTQYF. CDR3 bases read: TGTGCCAGCAGTCCGAGTAGTCCGACAGATACG.

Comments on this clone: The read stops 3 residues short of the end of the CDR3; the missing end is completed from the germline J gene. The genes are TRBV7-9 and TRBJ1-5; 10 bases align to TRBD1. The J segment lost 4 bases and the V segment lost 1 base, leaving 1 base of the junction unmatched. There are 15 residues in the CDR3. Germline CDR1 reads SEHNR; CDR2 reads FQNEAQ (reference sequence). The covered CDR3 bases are TGTGCCAGCAGCTTAGGGGACAGGGGTAATCAGCCC. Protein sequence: CASSLGDRGNQP. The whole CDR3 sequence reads CASSLGDRGNQPQHF.

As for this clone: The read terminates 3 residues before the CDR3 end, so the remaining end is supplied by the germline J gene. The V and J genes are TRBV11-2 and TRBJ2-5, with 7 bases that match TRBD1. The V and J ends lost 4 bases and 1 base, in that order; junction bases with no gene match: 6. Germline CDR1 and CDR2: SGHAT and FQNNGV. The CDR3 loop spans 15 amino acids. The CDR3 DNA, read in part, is TGTGCCAGCAGCTCTGGACAGGCCGGCCAAGAGACC. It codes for CASSSGQAGQET. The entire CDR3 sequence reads CASSSGQAGQETQYF. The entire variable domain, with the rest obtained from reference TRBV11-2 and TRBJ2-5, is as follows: EAGVAQSPRYKIIEKRQSVAFWCNPISGHATLYWYQQILGQGPKLLIQFQNNGVVDDSQLPKDRFSAERLKGVDSTLKIQPAKLEDSAVYLCASSSGQAGQETQYFGPGTRLLVL.

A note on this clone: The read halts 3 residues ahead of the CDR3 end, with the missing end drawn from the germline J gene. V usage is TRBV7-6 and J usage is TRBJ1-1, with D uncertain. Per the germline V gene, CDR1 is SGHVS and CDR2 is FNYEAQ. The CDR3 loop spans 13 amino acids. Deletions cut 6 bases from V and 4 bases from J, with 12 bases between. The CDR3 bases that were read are TGTGCCAGCAGTTCCTCGCCGGGCACTGAA. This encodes CASSSSPGTE. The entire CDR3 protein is CASSSSPGTEAFF.

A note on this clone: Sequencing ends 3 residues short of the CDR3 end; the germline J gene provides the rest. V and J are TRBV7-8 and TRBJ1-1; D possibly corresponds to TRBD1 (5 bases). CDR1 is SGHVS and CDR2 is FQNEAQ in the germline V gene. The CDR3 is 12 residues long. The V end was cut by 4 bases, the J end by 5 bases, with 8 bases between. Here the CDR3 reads CASSSTETEAFF. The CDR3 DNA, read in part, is TGTGCCAGCAGCTCGACAGAAACTGAA.

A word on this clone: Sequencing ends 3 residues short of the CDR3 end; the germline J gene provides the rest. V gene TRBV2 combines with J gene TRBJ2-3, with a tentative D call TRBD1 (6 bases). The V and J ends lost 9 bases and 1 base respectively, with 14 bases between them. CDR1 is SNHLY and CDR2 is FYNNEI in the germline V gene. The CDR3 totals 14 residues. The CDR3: CARGAGPGTDTQYF. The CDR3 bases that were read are TGTGCCAGGGGGGCCGGGCCCGGCACAGATACG.

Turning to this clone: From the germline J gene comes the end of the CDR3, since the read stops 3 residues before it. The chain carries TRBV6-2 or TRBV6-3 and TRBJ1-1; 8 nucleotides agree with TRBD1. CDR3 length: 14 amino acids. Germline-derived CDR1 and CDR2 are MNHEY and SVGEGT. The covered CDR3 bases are TGTGCCAGCAGTTACCGACAGGGGAGGGCGGAA. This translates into CASSYRQGRAE. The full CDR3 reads CASSYRQGRAEAFF.